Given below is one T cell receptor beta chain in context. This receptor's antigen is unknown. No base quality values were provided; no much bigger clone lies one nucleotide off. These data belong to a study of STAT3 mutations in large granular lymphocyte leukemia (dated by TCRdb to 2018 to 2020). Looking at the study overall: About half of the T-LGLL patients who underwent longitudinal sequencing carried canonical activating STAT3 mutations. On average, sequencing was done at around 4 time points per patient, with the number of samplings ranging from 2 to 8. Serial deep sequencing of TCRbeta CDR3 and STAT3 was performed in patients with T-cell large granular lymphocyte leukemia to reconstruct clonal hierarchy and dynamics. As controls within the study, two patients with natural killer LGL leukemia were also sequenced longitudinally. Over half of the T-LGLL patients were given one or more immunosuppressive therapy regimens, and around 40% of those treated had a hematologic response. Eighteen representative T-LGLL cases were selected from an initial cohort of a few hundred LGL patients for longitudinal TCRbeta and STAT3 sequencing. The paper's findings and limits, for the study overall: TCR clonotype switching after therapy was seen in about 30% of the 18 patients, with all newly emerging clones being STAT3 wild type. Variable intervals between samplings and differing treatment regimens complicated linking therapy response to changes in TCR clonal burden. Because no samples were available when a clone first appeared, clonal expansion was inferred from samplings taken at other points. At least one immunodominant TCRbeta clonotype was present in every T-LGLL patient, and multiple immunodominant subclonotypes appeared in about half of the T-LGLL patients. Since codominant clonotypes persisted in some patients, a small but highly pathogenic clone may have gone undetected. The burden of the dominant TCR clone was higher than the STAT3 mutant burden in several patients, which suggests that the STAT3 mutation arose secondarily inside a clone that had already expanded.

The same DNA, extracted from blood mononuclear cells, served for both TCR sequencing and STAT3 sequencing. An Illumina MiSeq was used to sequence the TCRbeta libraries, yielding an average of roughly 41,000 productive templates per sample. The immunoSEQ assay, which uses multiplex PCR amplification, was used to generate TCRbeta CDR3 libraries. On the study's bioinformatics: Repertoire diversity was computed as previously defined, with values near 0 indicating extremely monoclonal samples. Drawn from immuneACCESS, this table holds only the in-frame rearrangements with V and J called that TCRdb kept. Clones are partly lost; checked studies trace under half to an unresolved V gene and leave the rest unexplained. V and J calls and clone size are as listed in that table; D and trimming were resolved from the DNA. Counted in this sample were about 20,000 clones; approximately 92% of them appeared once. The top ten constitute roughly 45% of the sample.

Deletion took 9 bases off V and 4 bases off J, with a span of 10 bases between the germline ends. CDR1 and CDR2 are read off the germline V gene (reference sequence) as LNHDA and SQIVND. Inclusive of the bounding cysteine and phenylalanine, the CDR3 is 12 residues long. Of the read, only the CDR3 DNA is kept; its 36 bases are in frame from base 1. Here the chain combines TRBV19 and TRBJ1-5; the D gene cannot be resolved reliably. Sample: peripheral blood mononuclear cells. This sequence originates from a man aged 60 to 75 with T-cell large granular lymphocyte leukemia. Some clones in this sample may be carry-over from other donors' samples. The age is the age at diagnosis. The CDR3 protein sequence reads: CASQAGNQPQHF. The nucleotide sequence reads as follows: TGTGCCAGCCAGGCGGGAAATCAGCCCCAGCATTTT.